This TCR beta chain derives from a study of cytomegalovirus exposure and HLA in healthy donors. The PCR ran on 60 Vbeta and 13 Jbeta primers. Profiling relied on immunoSEQ multiplex PCR, and the TCRdb table lists in-frame clones only, not all of them. Here the sample table reports some 150,000 clones. V was cut by 2 bases and J by 3 bases, with 11 bases left in between. The CDR3 totals 15 residues. Germline V gives CDR1 MNHEY, CDR2 SVGAGI. As to this clone: The target antigen is unknown.

Study-level results: Diagnosis of cytomegalovirus status made by the classifier reportedly showed high specificity and sensitivity. From TCR beta sequences, most subjects' HLA-A and HLA-B alleles were reportedly predicted accurately. What was likely a sequencing artifact was a cluster of highly shared sequence variants. HLA alleles showed associations with about 15,000 TCR beta sequences in a later analysis, at a 0.05 false discovery rate.

This clonotype was obtained from a woman aged 18-29 years in good health and CMV-seropositive. This chain joins TRBV6-5 and TRBJ2-1; D not certain. The sample comprised PBMCs. In nucleotides, the CDR3 is TGTGCCAGCAGTTACAGAACAGTAAACTACAATGAGCAGTTCTTC. Translating gives CASSYRTVNYNEQFF.